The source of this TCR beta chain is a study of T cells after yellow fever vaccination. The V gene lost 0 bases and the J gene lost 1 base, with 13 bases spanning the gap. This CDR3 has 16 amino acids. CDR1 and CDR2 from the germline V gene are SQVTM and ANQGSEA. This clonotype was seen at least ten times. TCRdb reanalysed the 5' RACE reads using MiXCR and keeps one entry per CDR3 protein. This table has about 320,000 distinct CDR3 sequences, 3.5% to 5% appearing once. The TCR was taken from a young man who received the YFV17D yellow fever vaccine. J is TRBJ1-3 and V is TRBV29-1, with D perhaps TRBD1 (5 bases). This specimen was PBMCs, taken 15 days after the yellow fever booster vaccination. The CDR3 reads CSVEDPYGGSGNTIYF. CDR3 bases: TGCAGCGTTGAAGATCCTTATGGGGGTTCTGGAAACACCATATATTTT.